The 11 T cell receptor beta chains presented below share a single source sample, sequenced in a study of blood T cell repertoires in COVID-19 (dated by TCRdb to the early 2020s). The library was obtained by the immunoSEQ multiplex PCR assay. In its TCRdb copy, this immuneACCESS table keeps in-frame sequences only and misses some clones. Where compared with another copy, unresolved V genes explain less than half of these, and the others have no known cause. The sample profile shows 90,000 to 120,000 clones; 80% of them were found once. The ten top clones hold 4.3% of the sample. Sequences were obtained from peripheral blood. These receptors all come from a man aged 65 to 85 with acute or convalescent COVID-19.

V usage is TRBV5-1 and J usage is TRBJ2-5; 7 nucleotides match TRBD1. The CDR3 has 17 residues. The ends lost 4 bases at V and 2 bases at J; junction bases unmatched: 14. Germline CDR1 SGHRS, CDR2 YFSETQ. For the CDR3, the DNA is TGCGCCAGCAGCCCTGGACCCCGGGACAGTGAGCAAGAGACCCAGTACTTC. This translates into CASSPGPRDSEQETQYF.

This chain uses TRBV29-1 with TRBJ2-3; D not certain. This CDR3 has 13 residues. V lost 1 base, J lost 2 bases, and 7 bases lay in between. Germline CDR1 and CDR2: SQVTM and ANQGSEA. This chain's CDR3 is CSVEGQDTDTQYF. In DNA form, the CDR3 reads TGCAGCGTTGAAGGCCAGGACACAGATACGCAGTATTTT.

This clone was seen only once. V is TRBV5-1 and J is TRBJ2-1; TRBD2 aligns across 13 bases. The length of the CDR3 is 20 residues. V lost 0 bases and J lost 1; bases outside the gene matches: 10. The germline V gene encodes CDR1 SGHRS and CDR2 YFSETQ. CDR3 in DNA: TGCGCCAGCAGCTTGGTACGTGGACTAGCGGGGGAAGAATCCTACAATGAGCAGTTCTTC. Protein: CASSLVRGLAGEESYNEQFF.

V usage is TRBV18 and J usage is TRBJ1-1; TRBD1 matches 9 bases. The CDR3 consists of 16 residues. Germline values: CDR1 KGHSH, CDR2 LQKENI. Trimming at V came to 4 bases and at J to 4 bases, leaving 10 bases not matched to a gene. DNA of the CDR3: TGTGCCAGCTCACTTGGGGACAGGGTTGGGAGCACTGAAGCTTTCTTT. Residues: CASSLGDRVGSTEAFF.

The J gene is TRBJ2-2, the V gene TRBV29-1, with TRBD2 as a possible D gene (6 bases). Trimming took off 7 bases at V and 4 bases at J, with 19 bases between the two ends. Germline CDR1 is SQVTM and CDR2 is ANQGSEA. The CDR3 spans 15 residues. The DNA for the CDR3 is TGCAGCGCCTCCCCCGGGAGCCAGGCCACCGGGGAGCTGTTTTTT. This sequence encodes CSASPGSQATGELFF.

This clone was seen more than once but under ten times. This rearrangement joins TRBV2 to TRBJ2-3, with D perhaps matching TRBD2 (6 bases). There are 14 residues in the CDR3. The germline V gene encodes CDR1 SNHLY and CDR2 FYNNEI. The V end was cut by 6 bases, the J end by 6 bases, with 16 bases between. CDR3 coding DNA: TGTGCCAGCAGCGCTAGCGAGGGGTCCGATACGCAGTATTTT. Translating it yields CASSASEGSDTQYF.

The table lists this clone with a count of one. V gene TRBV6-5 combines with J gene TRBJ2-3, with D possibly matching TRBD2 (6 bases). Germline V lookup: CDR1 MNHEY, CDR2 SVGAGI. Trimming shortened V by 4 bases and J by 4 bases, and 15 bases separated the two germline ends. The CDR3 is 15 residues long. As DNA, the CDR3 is TGTGCCAGCAGTTTTAGCGGTAGTGGGGCAGATACGCAGTATTTT. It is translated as CASSFSGSGADTQYF.

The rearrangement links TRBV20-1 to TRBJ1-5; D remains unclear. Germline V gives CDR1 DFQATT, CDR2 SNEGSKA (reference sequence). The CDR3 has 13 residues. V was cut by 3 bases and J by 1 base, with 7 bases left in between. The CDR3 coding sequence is TGCAGTGCTAGTACCGGGAGCAATCAGCCCCAGCATTTT. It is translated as CSASTGSNQPQHF.

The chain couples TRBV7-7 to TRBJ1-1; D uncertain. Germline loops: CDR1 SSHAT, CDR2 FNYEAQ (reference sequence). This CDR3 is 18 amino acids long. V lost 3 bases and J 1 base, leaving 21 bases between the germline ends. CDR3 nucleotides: TGTGCCAGCAGCTTGGGCAGCTACAAGGTGTTTCCGAACACTGAAGCTTTCTTT. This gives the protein CASSLGSYKVFPNTEAFF.

Here the CDR3 reads CASSLQGPSSGNTIYF. CDR3 bases: TGTGCCAGCAGCTTACAGGGACCTAGCTCTGGAAACACCATATATTTT. The chain uses TRBV5-4 and TRBJ1-3, with D possibly TRBD1 on 6 matching bases. Trimming removed 2 bases at V and 0 bases at J, with 12 bases between. CDR3 size: 16 residues. In germline, CDR1 is SGHNT, CDR2 YYREEE (reference sequence).

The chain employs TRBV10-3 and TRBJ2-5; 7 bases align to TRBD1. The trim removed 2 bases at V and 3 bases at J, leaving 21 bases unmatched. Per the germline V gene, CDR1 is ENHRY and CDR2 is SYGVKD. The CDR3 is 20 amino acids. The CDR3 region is CAISERGTRGGPKGEETQYF. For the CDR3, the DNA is TGTGCCATCAGTGAGAGGGGGACACGAGGGGGCCCAAAGGGGGAAGAGACCCAGTACTTC.